There are a few counts of the clone carrying this T cell receptor (beta chain). The antigen is unknown. Cultured CD4+ T-cell DNA underwent Oncomine TCR Beta short-read sequencing. CD4+ T cells were cultured, and genomic DNA was extracted from them. TCRdb re-called the PCR reads through MiXCR, storing one row per CDR3 protein. The table has under 10,000 distinct CDR3 sequences, over 25% seen once; the top ten hold approximately 15%. The data derive from a study of vaccination and CD4 T cells after COVID-19. The treatment denotes: approximately 9-day PBMC culture with coronavirus spike peptide pools or control peptides (ViraFEST assay). Collection of the unexposed donor's CD4+ T cells took place before the COVID-19 pandemic (2011-2018). Peptide pool stimulation in ViraFEST expanded antigen-specific T cells, whose TCRs were then sequenced. The authors cultured about 2.2 million PBMCs per well with 7.5 to 10 IU/ml IL-2 and about 10 ug/ml peptide pools.

CDR1 is SEHNR and CDR2 is FQNEAQ in the germline V gene (reference sequence). This CDR3 is built from 13 residues. V was shortened by 1 base and J by 8 bases, with 11 bases between the two germline ends. Material for sequencing was CD4+ T cells from blood, cultured in vitro. The source is a human donor in good health. V usage is TRBV7-9 and J usage is TRBJ1-2; the D gene is possibly TRBD1 (5 bases). The chain's CDR3 is CASSLGGAGGYTF. CDR3 coding DNA: TGTGCCAGCAGCTTAGGAGGAGCAGGGGGCTACACCTTC.